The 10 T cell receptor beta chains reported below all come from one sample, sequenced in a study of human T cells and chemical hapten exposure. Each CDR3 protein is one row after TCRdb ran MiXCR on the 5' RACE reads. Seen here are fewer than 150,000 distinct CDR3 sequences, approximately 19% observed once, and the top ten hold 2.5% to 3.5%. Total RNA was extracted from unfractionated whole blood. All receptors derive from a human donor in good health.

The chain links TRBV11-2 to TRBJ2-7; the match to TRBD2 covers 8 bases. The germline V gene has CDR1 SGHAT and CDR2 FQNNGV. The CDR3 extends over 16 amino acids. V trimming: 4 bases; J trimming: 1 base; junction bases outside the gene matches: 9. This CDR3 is CASSSGGGSQSYEQYF. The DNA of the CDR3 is TGTGCCAGCAGCTCCGGGGGGGGCAGCCAATCCTACGAGCAGTACTTC.

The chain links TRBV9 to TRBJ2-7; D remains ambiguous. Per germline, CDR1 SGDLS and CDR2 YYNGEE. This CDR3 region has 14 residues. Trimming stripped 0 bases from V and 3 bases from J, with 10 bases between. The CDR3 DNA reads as TGTGCCAGCAGCGTAGGCCAGACCGGCTACGAGCAGTACTTC. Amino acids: CASSVGQTGYEQYF. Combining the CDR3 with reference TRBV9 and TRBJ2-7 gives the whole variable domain DSGVTQTPKHLITATGQRVTLRCSPRSGDLSVYWYQQSLDQGLQFLIQYYNGEERAKGNILERFSAQQFPDLHSELNLSSLELGDSALYFCASSVGQTGYEQYFGPGTRLTVT.

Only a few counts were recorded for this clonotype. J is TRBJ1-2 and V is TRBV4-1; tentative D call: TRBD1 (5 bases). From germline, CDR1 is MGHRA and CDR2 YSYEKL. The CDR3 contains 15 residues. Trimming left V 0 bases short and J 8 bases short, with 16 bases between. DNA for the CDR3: TGCGCCAGCAGCCAAGATGGGGGTCAGGTGCGCGGCTACACCTTC. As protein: CASSQDGGQVRGYTF.

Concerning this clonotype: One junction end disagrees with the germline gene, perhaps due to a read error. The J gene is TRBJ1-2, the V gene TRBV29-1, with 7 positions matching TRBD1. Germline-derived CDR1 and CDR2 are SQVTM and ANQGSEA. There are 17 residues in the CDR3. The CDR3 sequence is CSALRGGGQSRNYGYTF. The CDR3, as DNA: TGTTCAGCGTTGAGAGGGGGGGGACAGTCCCGTAACTATGGCTACACCTTC.

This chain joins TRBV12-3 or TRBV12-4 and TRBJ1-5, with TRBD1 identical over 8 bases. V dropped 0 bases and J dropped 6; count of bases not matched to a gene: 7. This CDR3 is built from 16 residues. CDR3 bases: TGTGCCAGCAGTTTAGCGCAGGGGGCCGTCGGTCAGCCCCAGCATTTT. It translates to CASSLAQGAVGQPQHF.

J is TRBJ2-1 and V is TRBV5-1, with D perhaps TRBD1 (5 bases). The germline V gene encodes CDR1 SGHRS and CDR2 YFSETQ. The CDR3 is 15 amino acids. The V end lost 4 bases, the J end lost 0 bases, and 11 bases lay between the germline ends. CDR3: CASSVDISSYNEQFF. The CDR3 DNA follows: TGCGCCAGCAGCGTGGACATCAGCTCCTACAATGAGCAGTTCTTC. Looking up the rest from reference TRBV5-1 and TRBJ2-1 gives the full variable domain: KAGVTQTPRYLIKTRGQQVTLSCSPISGHRSVSWYQQTPGQGLQFLFEYFSETQRNKGNFPGRFSGRQFSNSRSEMNVSTLELGDSALYLCASSVDISSYNEQFFGPGTRLTVL.

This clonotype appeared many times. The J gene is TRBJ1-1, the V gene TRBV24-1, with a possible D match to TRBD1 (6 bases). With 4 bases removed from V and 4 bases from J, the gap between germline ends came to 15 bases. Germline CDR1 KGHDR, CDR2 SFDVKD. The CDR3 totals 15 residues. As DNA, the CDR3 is TGTGCCACCAGTGACACCAGGGGTCTTGCCACTGAAGCTTTCTTT. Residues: CATSDTRGLATEAFF.

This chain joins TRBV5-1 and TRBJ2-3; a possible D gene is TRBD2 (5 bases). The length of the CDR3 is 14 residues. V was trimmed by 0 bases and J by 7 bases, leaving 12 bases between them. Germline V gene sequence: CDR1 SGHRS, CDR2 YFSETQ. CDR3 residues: CASSLGSEGNTQYF. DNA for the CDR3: TGCGCCAGCAGCTTGGGAAGTGAGGGCAATACGCAGTATTTT. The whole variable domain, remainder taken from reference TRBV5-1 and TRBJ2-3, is KAGVTQTPRYLIKTRGQQVTLSCSPISGHRSVSWYQQTPGQGLQFLFEYFSETQRNKGNFPGRFSGRQFSNSRSEMNVSTLELGDSALYLCASSLGSEGNTQYFGPGTRLTVL.

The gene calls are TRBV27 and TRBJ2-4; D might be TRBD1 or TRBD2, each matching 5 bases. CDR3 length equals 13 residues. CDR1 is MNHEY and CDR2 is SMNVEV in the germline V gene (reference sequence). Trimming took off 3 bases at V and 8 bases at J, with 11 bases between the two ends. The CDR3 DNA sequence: TGTGCCAGCAGTTTCCGGGGCTTAGACATTCAGTACTTC. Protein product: CASSFRGLDIQYF.

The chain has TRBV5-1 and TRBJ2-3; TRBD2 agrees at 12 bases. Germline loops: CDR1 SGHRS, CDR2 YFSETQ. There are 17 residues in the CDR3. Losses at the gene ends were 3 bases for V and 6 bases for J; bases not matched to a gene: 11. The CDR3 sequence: CASSSPPGLAGFDTQYF. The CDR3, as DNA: TGCGCCAGCAGCTCACCCCCGGGACTAGCGGGTTTTGATACGCAGTATTTT.